This T cell receptor beta chain derives from a study of T cell repertoires in cytomegalovirus infection. Study-wide background: Public TCR beta signatures marked donors with CMV infection and the matching HLA.

The sample holds a few counts of this clonotype. Antigen unknown. The CDR3 runs to 11 residues. The V gene's germline CDR1 is WSHSY and CDR2 SAAADI. V lost 7 bases, J lost 9 bases, and 7 bases lay in between. TCRdb reanalysed the reads using MiXCR and keeps one entry per CDR3 protein. The top ten hold 7% to 9% of the sample, which has nearly 650,000 distinct CDR3 sequences, approximately 24% seen once. General study results and limits: HLA-C-restricted CMV-specific TCR beta clonotypes were dominant in the ex vivo response. Carriage of CMV together with the relevant HLA was identifiable through cumulative public TCR beta family frequency.

The sequencing input was CD8+ T cells from PBMCs. V usage is TRBV10-2 and J usage is TRBJ1-6; no reliable D call. This clonotype was obtained from a human donor in good health (CMV status not recorded). Some clones in this sample may be carry-over from other donors' samples. CDR3 sequence: CASTSGSPLHF. CDR3 nucleotide sequence: TGCGCCAGCACCTCAGGTTCACCCCTCCACTTT.